There are a few counts of the clone carrying this T cell receptor beta chain. It was RNA transcripts that yielded the amplified TCR beta CDR3 regions. The TCR CDR3 was amplified in a first-round RT-PCR using the HTBI primer set. TCRdb reprocessed the multiplex PCR reads with MiXCR, giving one entry per CDR3 protein. The sample holds hundreds of thousands of distinct CDR3 sequences, approximately 25% seen once. This record comes from a study of T cells in Graves' hyperthyroidism and ophthalmopathy. The CDR3 length is 16 residues. The germline CDR1 and CDR2 sequences are SGHAT and FQNNGV. Losses at the gene ends were 5 bases for V and 4 bases for J; bases not matched to a gene: 11.

Source material: blood. The chain links TRBV11-2 to TRBJ2-7; 10 positions agree with TRBD2. This TCR came from a man aged 45-65 years with Graves' hyperthyroidism. The CDR3 bases are TGTGCCAGCAGCCTATCAATAGCGGGAGGAGGGTACGAGCAGTACTTC. Translated, it gives CASSLSIAGGGYEQYF.